This record looks at one TCR beta chain sequence and its context. The antigen it binds to is not known. The junction differs from germline at one of its ends, possibly a read error. Library preparation was by multiplex PCR. TCRdb records Illumina HiSeq 2500 as the sequencer. Following protocols modified from ARM-PCR, the researchers constructed TCRbeta libraries through three rounds of nested PCR with primers (Table S4). Before sequencing, PCR products in the 200-500 bp range were cut out of the gel and cleaned up using the QIAquick gel extraction kit. The authors' analysis ran thus. Trimmomatic was used to clean the reads, FLASH was used to merge the reads into complete CDR3 sequences, and MiTCR was used to assign the reads to V(D)J germline segments. Clonal diversity was calculated as the inverse Simpson's index using VDJtools. A read counted as productive if the sequence was in-frame and lacked a premature stop codon. Clones were called with MiXCR by TCRdb after fastp trimmed the public reads at Q25, and only in-frame beta chains were retained. Every entry covers one CDR3 protein and lists the most common genes and DNA from its rows. TCRdb's processing, not the authors', yielded these V and J calls. For this sample the table gives nearly 50,000 distinct CDR3 sequences, of which 55% to 65% were detected only once. The ten most abundant clones make up about 29% of the sample.

Including cysteine and phenylalanine, the CDR3 has 17 amino acids. The only DNA kept is the CDR3, 51 bases in frame from the first base. CDR1 is given as SQVTM and CDR2 as ANQGSEA, both from the germline V gene. This specimen comes from a study of tumor and adjacent non-tumor tissue in lung cancer (dated by TCRdb to about 2018). About the study as a whole: Patients with adenocarcinoma (about 12), squamous cell carcinoma (2) and small cell lung cancer (1) were included in the cohort. The study compared bulk TCRbeta repertoires from lung tumor tissue and matched distant non-tumor lung tissue of about 14 lung cancer patients. Ages among the roughly 15 patients ranged from about 30 to 85 years, there were approximately ten men and 5 women, and disease was at TNM stage I to III. Around 31 paired specimens, one tumor and one normal lung sample per patient, were profiled by TCRbeta CDR3 sequencing. In total, sequencing yielded some 130 million productive TCRbeta reads, which works out to an average of around 4.2 million reads per sample. Broader findings and caveats from the paper: Tumor tissue showed significantly greater TCR diversity (inverse Simpson) than normal lung tissue (about 410 vs 180, P = 0.0075, Mann-Whitney U test). The methods do not name the sequencing platform or mention unique molecular identifiers. The top 100 clones accounted for a significantly larger cumulative portion of the repertoire in normal lung than in tumor tissue. Peripheral blood was not sequenced, so blood TCRbeta repertoires in these lung cancer patients were not examined. Younger patients had significantly higher TCR diversity, and higher tumor TCR diversity was associated with shorter overall and disease-free survival. With only about 16 patients in the cohort, the authors noted that larger samples and more detailed clinical data are needed.

RNA was extracted from bulk unsorted tissue and checked for quality with a NanoDrop ND-1000 and an Agilent 2100. The normal lung samples consisted of distant non-tumor tissue collected more than 3 cm from the tumor edge. The donors were newly diagnosed lung cancer patients admitted for thoracic surgery in China from August to November 2014 who had not received prior chemotherapy. Patients with previous radiotherapy or chemotherapy, or with another concurrent cancer, were excluded from the study. Pieces of surgical tissue measuring roughly 1-2.2 cm3 were kept in RNAlater solution and held at -80 degrees C until needed.

The chain was built from TRBV29-1 and TRBJ1-2; possibly the D gene is TRBD1, per 5 matching bases. The origin of this receptor is a woman aged 70-85 years with non-small cell lung cancer. What was sequenced was distant non-tumor lung tissue. Here is the DNA: TGTAGCGTCCTCCACCGGGACTCAGCCTCCTTCGACTGGGGCTACACCTTC. It encodes CSVLHRDSASFDWGYTF.